What follows describes a single T cell receptor beta chain. These data belong to a study of blood T cell repertoires in COVID-19. The protocol was immunoSEQ multiplex PCR, while the TCRdb copy is restricted to in-frame clones and leaves out a portion. The sample includes roughly 230,000 clones, 65% to 85% of them seen just once. The receptor was derived from a middle-aged man with active or convalescent COVID-19. Material for sequencing was peripheral blood.

CDR3 DNA: TGCGCCAGCAGCCAATTTACAGGGGGCGAAGAGGGGCCCCAGCATTTT. It yields the protein CASSQFTGGEEGPQHF. V gene TRBV4-1 combines with J gene TRBJ1-5; 9 nucleotides align to TRBD1. CDR1 is MGHRA and CDR2 is YSYEKL in the germline V gene. Trimming took 2 bases from V and 9 from J; bases not matched to a gene: 11. This CDR3 spans 16 amino acids.